This TCR beta chain was documented in a study of cytomegalovirus exposure and HLA in healthy donors. Overall study findings and caveats: Association of a missense DCLRE1C variant with TCR beta V- and J-gene trimming was reported in a later analysis. Several of the most significant clusters were apparently associated with common viral pathogens in a later analysis. In vitro assays verified that a few CMV-associated chains recognized CMV antigens specifically. For most TCR beta V segments, an earlier analysis put the productive rate at about 87% or about 30% of the time.

Concerning this clone: The target antigen is unknown.

Germline CDR1 and CDR2: SGDLS and YYNGEE. V was pared by 2 bases and J by 7 bases, with 15 bases of the junction left unmatched. The CDR3 contains 17 residues. Researchers ran the PCR with 60 Vbeta and 13 Jbeta primers. Profiling relied on immunoSEQ multiplex PCR, and the TCRdb table lists in-frame clones only, not all of them. The table shows roughly 68,000 clones, with approximately 81% occurring only once. The sequence was obtained from a woman aged 25 to 39 in good health and CMV-seropositive. The chain carries TRBV9 and TRBJ2-5; 9 bases match TRBD1. Input material: PBMCs. CDR3 in DNA: TGTGCCAGCAGCGTCACTGACAGGGGGGTCCTTTCGGGGACCCAGTACTTC. Translating it yields CASSVTDRGVLSGTQYF. Full variable domain (remainder filled in from reference TRBV9 and TRBJ2-5): DSGVTQTPKHLITATGQRVTLRCSPRSGDLSVYWYQQSLDQGLQFLIQYYNGEERAKGNILERFSAQQFPDLHSELNLSSLELGDSALYFCASSVTDRGVLSGTQYFGPGTRLLVL.